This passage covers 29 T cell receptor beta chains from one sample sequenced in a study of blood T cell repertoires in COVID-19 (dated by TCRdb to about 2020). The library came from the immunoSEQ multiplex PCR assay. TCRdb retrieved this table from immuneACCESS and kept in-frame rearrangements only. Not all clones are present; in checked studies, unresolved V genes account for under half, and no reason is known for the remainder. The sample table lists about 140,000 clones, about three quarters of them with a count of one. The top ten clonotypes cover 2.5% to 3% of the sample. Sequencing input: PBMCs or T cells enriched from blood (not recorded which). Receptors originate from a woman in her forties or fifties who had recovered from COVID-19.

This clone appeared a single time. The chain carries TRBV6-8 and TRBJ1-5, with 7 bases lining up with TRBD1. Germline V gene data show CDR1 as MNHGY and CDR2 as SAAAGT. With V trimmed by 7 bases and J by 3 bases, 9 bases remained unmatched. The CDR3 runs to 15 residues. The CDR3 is CASTKTDRDNQPQHF. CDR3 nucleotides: TGTGCCAGCACCAAAACCGACAGGGACAATCAGCCCCAGCATTTT.

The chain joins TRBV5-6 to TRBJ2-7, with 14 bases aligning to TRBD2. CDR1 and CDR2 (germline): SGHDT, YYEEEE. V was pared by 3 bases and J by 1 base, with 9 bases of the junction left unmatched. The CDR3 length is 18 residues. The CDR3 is CASSSTTSGGARSYEQYF. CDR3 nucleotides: TGTGCCAGCAGCTCCACGACTAGCGGGGGGGCCAGATCCTACGAGCAGTACTTC.

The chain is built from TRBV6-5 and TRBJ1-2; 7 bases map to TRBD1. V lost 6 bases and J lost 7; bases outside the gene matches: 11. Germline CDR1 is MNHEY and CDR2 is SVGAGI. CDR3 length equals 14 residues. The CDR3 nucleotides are TGTGCCAGCAGAACCGGGACAGAGGAACGTGGCTACACCTTC. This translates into CASRTGTEERGYTF.

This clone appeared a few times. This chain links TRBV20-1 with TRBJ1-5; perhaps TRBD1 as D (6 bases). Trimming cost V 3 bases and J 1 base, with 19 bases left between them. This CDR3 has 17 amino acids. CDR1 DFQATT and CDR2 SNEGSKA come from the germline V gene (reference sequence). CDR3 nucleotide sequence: TGCAGTGCTAGTGTTTCAGGGGCAGGGAGAAGCAATCAGCCCCAGCATTTT. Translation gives CSASVSGAGRSNQPQHF.

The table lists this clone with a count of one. The DNA for the CDR3 is TGTGCCAGCACCCTATATGGTTCTTCCTACGAGCAGTACTTC. It encodes CASTLYGSSYEQYF. The chain joins TRBV11-2 to TRBJ2-7, with D unclear. Germline CDR1 SGHAT, CDR2 FQNNGV. The CDR3 runs to 14 residues. The germline V and J ends were trimmed by 7 bases and 1 base, with 14 bases remaining between them.

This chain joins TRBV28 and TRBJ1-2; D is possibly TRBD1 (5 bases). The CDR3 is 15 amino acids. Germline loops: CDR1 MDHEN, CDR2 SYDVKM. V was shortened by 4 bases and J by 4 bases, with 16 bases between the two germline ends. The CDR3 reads CASSSAVRGSYGYTF. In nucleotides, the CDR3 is TGTGCCAGCAGTTCCGCAGTAAGGGGCAGCTATGGCTACACCTTC.

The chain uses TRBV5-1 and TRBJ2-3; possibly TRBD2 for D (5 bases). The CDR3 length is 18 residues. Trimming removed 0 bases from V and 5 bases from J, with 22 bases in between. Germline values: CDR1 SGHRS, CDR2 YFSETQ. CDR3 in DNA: TGCGCCAGCAGCTTGGGTCTTAGAGGAGCGAGGGTGGGAGATACGCAGTATTTT. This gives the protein CASSLGLRGARVGDTQYF.

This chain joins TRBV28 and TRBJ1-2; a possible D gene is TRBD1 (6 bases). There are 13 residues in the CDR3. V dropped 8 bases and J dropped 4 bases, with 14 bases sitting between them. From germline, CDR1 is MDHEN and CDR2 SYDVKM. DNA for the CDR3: TGTGCCAGCGTCCAGGGGTACGGCTATGGCTACACCTTC. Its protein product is CASVQGYGYGYTF.

Here the CDR3 reads CSAMWRGGGYTF. The CDR3 coding sequence is TGCAGCGCCATGTGGAGGGGAGGAGGCTACACCTTC. J is TRBJ1-2 and V is TRBV29-1; D might be TRBD1 (5 bases). Germline lookup yields CDR1 SQVTM and CDR2 ANQGSEA. The CDR3 is 12 amino acids. V lost 7 bases to trimming and J lost 8 bases, with 17 bases between them.

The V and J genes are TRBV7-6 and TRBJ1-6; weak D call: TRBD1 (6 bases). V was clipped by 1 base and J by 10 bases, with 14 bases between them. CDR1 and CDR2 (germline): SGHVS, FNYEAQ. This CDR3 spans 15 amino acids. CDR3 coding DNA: TGTGCCAGCAGCTTAGATGGGGGCCTGAGATCACCCCTCCACTTT. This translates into CASSLDGGLRSPLHF.

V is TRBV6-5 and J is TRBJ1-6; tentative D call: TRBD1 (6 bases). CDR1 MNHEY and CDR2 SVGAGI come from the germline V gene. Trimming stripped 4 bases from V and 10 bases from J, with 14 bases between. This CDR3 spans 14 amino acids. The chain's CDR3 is CASSSPETGSPLHF. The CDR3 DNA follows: TGTGCCAGCAGTTCCCCCGAGACAGGCTCACCCCTCCACTTT.

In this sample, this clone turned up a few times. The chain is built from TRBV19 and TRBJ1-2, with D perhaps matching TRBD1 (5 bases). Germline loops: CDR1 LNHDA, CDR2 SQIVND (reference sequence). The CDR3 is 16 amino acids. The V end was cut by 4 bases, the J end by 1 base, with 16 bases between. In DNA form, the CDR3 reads TGTGCCAGTAGTAGCCGACAGAAAATTATTAACTATGGCTACACCTTC. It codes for CASSSRQKIINYGYTF.

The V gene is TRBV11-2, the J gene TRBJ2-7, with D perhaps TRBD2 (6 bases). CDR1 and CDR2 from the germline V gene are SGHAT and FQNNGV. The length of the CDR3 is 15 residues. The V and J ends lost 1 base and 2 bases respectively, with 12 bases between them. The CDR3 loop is CASSLAAGPTYEQYF. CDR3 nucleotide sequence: TGTGCCAGCAGCTTAGCGGCGGGACCGACCTACGAGCAGTACTTC. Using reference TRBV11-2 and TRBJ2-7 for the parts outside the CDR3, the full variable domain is EAGVAQSPRYKIIEKRQSVAFWCNPISGHATLYWYQQILGQGPKLLIQFQNNGVVDDSQLPKDRFSAERLKGVDSTLKIQPAKLEDSAVYLCASSLAAGPTYEQYFGPGTRLTVT.

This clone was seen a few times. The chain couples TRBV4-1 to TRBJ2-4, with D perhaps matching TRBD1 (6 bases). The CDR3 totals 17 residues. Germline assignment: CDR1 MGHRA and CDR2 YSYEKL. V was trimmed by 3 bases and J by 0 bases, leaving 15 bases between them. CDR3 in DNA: TGCGCCAGCAGCCAGGACGGGACAACAATAGCCAAAAACATTCAGTACTTC. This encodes CASSQDGTTIAKNIQYF.

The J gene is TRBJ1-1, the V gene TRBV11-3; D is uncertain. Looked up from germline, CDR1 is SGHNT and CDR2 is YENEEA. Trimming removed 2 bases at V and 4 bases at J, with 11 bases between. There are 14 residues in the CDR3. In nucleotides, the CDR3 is TGTGCCAGCAGCTTATACGGGTTGGGCACTGAAGCTTTCTTT. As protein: CASSLYGLGTEAFF.

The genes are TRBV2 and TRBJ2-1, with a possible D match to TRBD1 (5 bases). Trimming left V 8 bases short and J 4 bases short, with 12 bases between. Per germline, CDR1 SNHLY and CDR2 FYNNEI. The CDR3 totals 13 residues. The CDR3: CASGRGSYNEQFF. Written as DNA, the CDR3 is TGTGCCAGCGGAAGGGGATCGTACAATGAGCAGTTCTTC.

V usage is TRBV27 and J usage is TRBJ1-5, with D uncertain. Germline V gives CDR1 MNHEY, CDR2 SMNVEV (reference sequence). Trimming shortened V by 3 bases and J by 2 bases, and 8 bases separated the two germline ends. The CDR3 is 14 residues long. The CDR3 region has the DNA TGTGCCAGCAGTTTCTCCCTAGGCAATCAGCCCCAGCATTTT. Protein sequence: CASSFSLGNQPQHF.

The CDR3 here is CASSEHGNDWGYTF. DNA for the CDR3: TGTGCCAGCAGTGAACATGGAAACGACTGGGGCTACACCTTC. The V call is TRBV2, the J call TRBJ1-2; unclear D gene. The germline CDR1 and CDR2 sequences are SNHLY and FYNNEI. V was pared by 2 bases and J by 8 bases, with 15 bases between. This CDR3 spans 14 amino acids.

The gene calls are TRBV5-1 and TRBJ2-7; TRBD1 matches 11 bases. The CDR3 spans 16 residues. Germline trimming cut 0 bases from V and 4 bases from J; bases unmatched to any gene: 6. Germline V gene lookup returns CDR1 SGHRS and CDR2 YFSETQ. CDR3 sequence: CASSLAGGTGGYEQYF. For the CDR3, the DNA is TGCGCCAGCAGCTTGGCCGGTGGGACAGGGGGGTACGAGCAGTACTTC.

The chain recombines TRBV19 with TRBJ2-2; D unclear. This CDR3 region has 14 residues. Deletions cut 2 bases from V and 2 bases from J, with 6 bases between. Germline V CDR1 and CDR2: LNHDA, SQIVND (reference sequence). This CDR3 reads CASSIRGNTGELFF. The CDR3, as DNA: TGTGCCAGTAGTATACGCGGTAACACCGGGGAGCTGTTTTTT.

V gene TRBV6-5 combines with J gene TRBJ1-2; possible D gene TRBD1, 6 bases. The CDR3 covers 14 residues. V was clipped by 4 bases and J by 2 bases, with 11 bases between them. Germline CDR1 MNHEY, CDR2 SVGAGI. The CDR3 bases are TGTGCCAGCAGTTTGGAACAGGGAAACTATGGCTACACCTTC. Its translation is CASSLEQGNYGYTF.

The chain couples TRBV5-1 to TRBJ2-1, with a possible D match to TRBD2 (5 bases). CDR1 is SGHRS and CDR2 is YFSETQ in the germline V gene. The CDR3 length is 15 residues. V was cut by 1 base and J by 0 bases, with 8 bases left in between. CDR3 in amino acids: CASSLPGSSYNEQFF. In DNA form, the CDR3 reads TGCGCCAGCAGCTTGCCGGGAAGCTCCTACAATGAGCAGTTCTTC. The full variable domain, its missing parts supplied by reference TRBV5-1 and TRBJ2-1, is KAGVTQTPRYLIKTRGQQVTLSCSPISGHRSVSWYQQTPGQGLQFLFEYFSETQRNKGNFPGRFSGRQFSNSRSEMNVSTLELGDSALYLCASSLPGSSYNEQFFGPGTRLTVL.

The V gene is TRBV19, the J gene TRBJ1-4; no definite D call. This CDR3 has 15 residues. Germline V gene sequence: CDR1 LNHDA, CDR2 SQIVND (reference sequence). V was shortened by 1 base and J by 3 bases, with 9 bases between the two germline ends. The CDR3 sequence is CASSIVQRANEKLFF. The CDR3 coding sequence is TGTGCCAGTAGTATAGTCCAGCGAGCTAATGAAAAACTGTTTTTT.

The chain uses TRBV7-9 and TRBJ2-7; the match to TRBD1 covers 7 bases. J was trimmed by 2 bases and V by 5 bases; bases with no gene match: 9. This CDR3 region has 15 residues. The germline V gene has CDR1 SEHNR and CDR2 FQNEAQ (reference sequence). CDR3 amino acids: CASSPGQESAYEQYF. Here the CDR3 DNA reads TGTGCCAGCAGCCCCGGACAGGAATCAGCCTACGAGCAGTACTTC.

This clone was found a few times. CDR3 nucleotides: TGTGCCAGCAGCGTAGCCGGGGAAACAGATACGCAGTATTTT. It codes for CASSVAGETDTQYF. V gene TRBV9 combines with J gene TRBJ2-3; TRBD2 is a possible D gene (5 bases). Trimming took off 0 bases at V and 3 bases at J, with 8 bases between the two ends. Germline V gives CDR1 SGDLS, CDR2 YYNGEE. This CDR3 has 14 residues.

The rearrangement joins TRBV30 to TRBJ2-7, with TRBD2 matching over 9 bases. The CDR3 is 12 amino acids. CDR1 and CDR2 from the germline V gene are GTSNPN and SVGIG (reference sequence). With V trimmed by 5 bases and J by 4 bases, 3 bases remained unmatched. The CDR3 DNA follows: TGTGCCTGGGCTCTAGCGGGGTACGAGCAGTACTTC. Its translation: CAWALAGYEQYF. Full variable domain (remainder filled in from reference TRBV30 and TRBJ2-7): SQTIHQWPATLVQPVGSPLSLECTVEGTSNPNLYWYRQAAGRGLQLLFYSVGIGQISSEVPQNLSASRPQDRQFILSSKKLLLSDSGFYLCAWALAGYEQYFGPGTRLTVT.

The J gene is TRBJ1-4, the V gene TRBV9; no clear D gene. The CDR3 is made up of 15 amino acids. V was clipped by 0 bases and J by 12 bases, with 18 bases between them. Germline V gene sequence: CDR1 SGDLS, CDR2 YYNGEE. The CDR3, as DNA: TGTGCCAGCAGCGTAGGCAGGCAAAAGGAAAACGAACTGTTTTTT. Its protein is CASSVGRQKENELFF.

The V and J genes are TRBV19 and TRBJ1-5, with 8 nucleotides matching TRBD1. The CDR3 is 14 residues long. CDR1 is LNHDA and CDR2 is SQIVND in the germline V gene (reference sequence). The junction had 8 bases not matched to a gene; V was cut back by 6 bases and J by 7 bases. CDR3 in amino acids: CASSESTGAQPQHF. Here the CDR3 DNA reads TGTGCCAGTAGCGAGTCGACAGGGGCACAGCCCCAGCATTTT.

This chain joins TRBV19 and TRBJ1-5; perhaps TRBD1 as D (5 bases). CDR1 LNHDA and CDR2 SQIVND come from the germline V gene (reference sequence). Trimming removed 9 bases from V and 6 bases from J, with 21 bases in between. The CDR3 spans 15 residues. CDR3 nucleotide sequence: TGTGCCAGCAGGGTGACTGGGAGGGAGAGTCAGCCCCAGCATTTT. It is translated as CASRVTGRESQPQHF.